What follows describes a single TCR beta chain. Its antigen is still unknown. This CDR3 has 13 residues. Germline CDR1 SQVTM, CDR2 ANQGSEA. Trimming pared 4 bases from V and 0 bases from J, leaving 7 bases between. The PCR contained 60 Vbeta and 13 Jbeta primers. Clones were sequenced by immunoSEQ multiplex PCR, and TCRdb holds only the in-frame ones, with some missing. In all, the sample yields about 150,000 clones. The entry originates in a study of cytomegalovirus exposure and HLA in healthy donors. General study results and limits: Some segments of the V type, notably TRBV6-2 and TRBV6-3, were excluded as indistinguishable. Researchers reported from a later analysis that most CMV-associated TCR beta chains appeared HLA-restricted.

The TCR comes from a woman in her fifties or sixties in good health and CMV-seronegative. Source material: PBMCs. V gene TRBV29-1 combines with J gene TRBJ1-3; D gene ambiguous. CDR3 DNA sequence: TGCAGCGTTGGATCGGGCTCTGGAAACACCATATATTTT. Translating it yields CSVGSGSGNTIYF.